Listed below are T cell receptor beta chains from one sample, sequenced in a study of blood T cells in healthy people across ages. Using its own MiXCR run on the 5' RACE reads, TCRdb lists one record per CDR3 protein. The sample shows approximately 1,000,000 distinct CDR3 sequences, approximately 38% of them seen only once. What was sequenced was blood. The receptors were sampled from a young man in good health. The CDR3 runs from the conserved cysteine through the conserved F or W. Each record gives: CDR3 protein, CDR3 DNA, D gene, J gene, clone size, V gene. The D gene is left open where the match is weak. Only some rows state a clone size, as once, few, many or a class for expanded clones.

CDR3aa: CASSEYRDAEAFF
CDR3nt: TGTGCCAGCAGTGAATACAGGGACGCTGAAGCTTTCTTT
d_gene: NA
j_gene: TRBJ1-1
abundance: NA
v_gene: TRBV6-1

CDR3aa: CSAQQGASSNQPQHF
CDR3nt: TGCAGTGCTCAGCAGGGGGCAAGTAGCAATCAGCCCCAGCATTTT
d_gene: TRBD1
j_gene: TRBJ1-5
abundance: NA
v_gene: TRBV20-1

CDR3aa: CASTEGQNTDTQYF
CDR3nt: TGCGCCAGCACCGAGGGACAGAACACAGATACGCAGTATTTT
d_gene: TRBD1
j_gene: TRBJ2-3
abundance: NA
v_gene: TRBV5-1

CDR3aa: CASRDRGAGGYEQYF
CDR3nt: TGTGCCAGCAGAGATCGTGGGGCAGGGGGCTACGAGCAGTACTTC
d_gene: TRBD1
j_gene: TRBJ2-7
abundance: NA
v_gene: TRBV3-1

CDR3aa: CASREQGDNSYEQYF
CDR3nt: TGTGCCAGCAGGGAACAGGGGGACAACTCCTACGAGCAGTACTTC
d_gene: TRBD1
j_gene: TRBJ2-7
abundance: NA
v_gene: TRBV6-4

CDR3aa: CASSYSGTAKNIQYF
CDR3nt: TGTGCCAGCAGTTACTCCGGGACAGCCAAAAACATTCAGTACTTC
d_gene: NA
j_gene: TRBJ2-4
abundance: few
v_gene: TRBV6-2/TRBV6-3

CDR3aa: CASSLALYNSPLHF
CDR3nt: TGTGCCAGCAGCCTAGCACTATATAATTCACCCCTCCACTTT
d_gene: NA
j_gene: TRBJ1-6
abundance: NA
v_gene: TRBV11-2

CDR3aa: CTSSSAFEQLNSPLHF
CDR3nt: TGTACCAGCAGTTCGGCCTTTGAACAGTTGAATTCACCCCTCCACTTT
d_gene: NA
j_gene: TRBJ1-6
abundance: NA
v_gene: TRBV27

CDR3aa: CASRRHPGYNSPLHF
CDR3nt: TGTGCCAGCAGACGTCACCCCGGCTATAATTCACCCCTCCACTTT
d_gene: NA
j_gene: TRBJ1-6
abundance: NA
v_gene: TRBV28

CDR3aa: CSAHPALAGRGTQYF
CDR3nt: TGCAGTGCTCACCCCGCCCTAGCGGGGAGGGGTACGCAGTATTTT
d_gene: TRBD2
j_gene: TRBJ2-3
abundance: few
v_gene: TRBV20-1

CDR3aa: CASSLDMLEQFF
CDR3nt: TGCGCCAGCAGCCTGGACATGCTTGAGCAGTTCTTC
d_gene: NA
j_gene: TRBJ2-1
abundance: few
v_gene: TRBV5-1

CDR3aa: CASSPGTALNYGYTF
CDR3nt: TGTGCCAGCAGTCCCGGGACAGCGCTTAACTATGGCTACACCTTC
d_gene: TRBD1
j_gene: TRBJ1-2
abundance: many
v_gene: TRBV2

CDR3aa: CSAKPGSVMTEAFF
CDR3nt: TGCAGTGCAAAACCGGGGTCGGTGATGACTGAAGCTTTCTTT
d_gene: NA
j_gene: TRBJ1-1
abundance: few
v_gene: TRBV20-1

CDR3aa: CATGEKASVRGEQFF
CDR3nt: TGTGCCACAGGAGAAAAGGCTAGCGTCCGAGGTGAGCAGTTCTTC
d_gene: NA
j_gene: TRBJ2-1
abundance: few
v_gene: TRBV10-3

CDR3aa: CASSPPGRPEHYF
CDR3nt: TGTGCCAGCAGTCCTCCGGGAAGACCGGAGCATTACTTC
d_gene: NA
j_gene: TRBJ2-7
abundance: NA
v_gene: TRBV27

CDR3aa: CASSPQGTPTLMYF
CDR3nt: TGTGCCAGCAGTCCCCAAGGGACTCCGACTTTGATGTACTTC
d_gene: NA
j_gene: TRBJ2-7
abundance: few
v_gene: TRBV7-2

CDR3aa: CASAADDQPQHF
CDR3nt: TGTGCGAGTGCCGCGGACGATCAGCCCCAGCATTTT
d_gene: NA
j_gene: TRBJ1-5
abundance: NA
v_gene: TRBV12-5

CDR3aa: CASSLVSTSGNIEQFF
CDR3nt: TGTGCCAGCAGCTTAGTATCGACTAGCGGAAACATTGAGCAGTTCTTC
d_gene: TRBD2
j_gene: TRBJ2-1
abundance: NA
v_gene: TRBV7-2

CDR3aa: CSALRTPGETQYF
CDR3nt: TGCAGTGCTTTACGGACGCCGGGAGAGACCCAGTACTTC
d_gene: NA
j_gene: TRBJ2-5
abundance: few
v_gene: TRBV20-1

CDR3aa: CASSFSRGPGDTQYF
CDR3nt: TGTGCCAGCAGTTTTTCGCGGGGCCCTGGGGATACGCAGTATTTT
d_gene: NA
j_gene: TRBJ2-3
abundance: many
v_gene: TRBV12-3/TRBV12-4

CDR3aa: CASSHGQGPQGTEAFF
CDR3nt: TGTGCCAGCAGCCATGGACAGGGGCCGCAAGGTACTGAAGCTTTCTTT
d_gene: TRBD1
j_gene: TRBJ1-1
abundance: NA
v_gene: TRBV9

CDR3aa: CASSHGLDPYTDTQYF
CDR3nt: TGTGCCAGCAGCCACGGACTAGACCCTTACACAGATACGCAGTATTTT
d_gene: TRBD2
j_gene: TRBJ2-3
abundance: few
v_gene: TRBV27

CDR3aa: CASSYWDSRNYGYTF
CDR3nt: TGTGCCAGCAGTTACTGGGACAGTCGCAACTATGGCTACACCTTC
d_gene: TRBD1
j_gene: TRBJ1-2
abundance: NA
v_gene: TRBV6-2/TRBV6-3

CDR3aa: CASSLLTGTFTDTQYF
CDR3nt: TGTGCCAGCAGCCTACTTACAGGGACCTTCACAGATACGCAGTATTTT
d_gene: NA
j_gene: TRBJ2-3
abundance: many
v_gene: TRBV7-2

CDR3aa: CASSTDLSYEQYF
CDR3nt: TGCGCCAGCAGCACGGACCTCTCCTACGAGCAGTACTTC
d_gene: NA
j_gene: TRBJ2-7
abundance: many
v_gene: TRBV5-1

CDR3aa: CASSSPGGPLAKNIQYF
CDR3nt: TGTGCCAGCAGCTCCCCCGGAGGGCCACTAGCCAAAAACATTCAGTACTTC
d_gene: NA
j_gene: TRBJ2-4
abundance: few
v_gene: TRBV27

CDR3aa: CSARGDSKNYGYTF
CDR3nt: TGCAGTGCTAGAGGGGACAGTAAAAACTATGGCTACACCTTC
d_gene: TRBD1
j_gene: TRBJ1-2
abundance: NA
v_gene: TRBV20-1

CDR3aa: CTSSQAGPKETQYF
CDR3nt: TGCACCAGCAGCCAAGCCGGGCCAAAAGAGACCCAGTACTTC
d_gene: NA
j_gene: TRBJ2-5
abundance: few
v_gene: TRBV1

CDR3aa: CATAQTWGNEQFF
CDR3nt: TGTGCCACCGCACAGACCTGGGGCAATGAGCAGTTCTTC
d_gene: NA
j_gene: TRBJ2-1
abundance: NA
v_gene: TRBV2

CDR3aa: CASSQTQDGSPFF
CDR3nt: TGCGCCAGCAGCCAAACCCAGGACGGATCCCCTTTCTTT
d_gene: NA
j_gene: TRBJ1-1
abundance: NA
v_gene: TRBV5-1

CDR3aa: CASSEALGGGTDTQYF
CDR3nt: TGTGCCAGCAGTGAAGCCCTGGGTGGCGGCACAGATACGCAGTATTTT
d_gene: NA
j_gene: TRBJ2-3
abundance: few
v_gene: TRBV6-1

CDR3aa: CASSVQVQFF
CDR3nt: TGTGCCAGCAGTGTACAGGTTCAGTTCTTC
d_gene: NA
j_gene: TRBJ2-1
abundance: NA
v_gene: TRBV2

CDR3aa: CSVEGTNGAPHNEQFF
CDR3nt: TGCAGCGTTGAAGGGACTAACGGCGCTCCCCACAATGAGCAGTTCTTC
d_gene: NA
j_gene: TRBJ2-1
abundance: NA
v_gene: TRBV29-1

CDR3aa: CASSPSRGETQYF
CDR3nt: TGTGCCAGCTCACCTTCTAGGGGGGAGACCCAGTACTTC
d_gene: NA
j_gene: TRBJ2-5
abundance: NA
v_gene: TRBV18

CDR3aa: CASSSGLAGLNEQFF
CDR3nt: TGTGCCAGCAGTTCCGGACTAGCGGGGCTCAATGAGCAGTTCTTC
d_gene: TRBD2
j_gene: TRBJ2-1
abundance: NA
v_gene: TRBV27

CDR3aa: CARSQGLEETQYF
CDR3nt: TGTGCCAGAAGCCAAGGACTAGAGGAGACCCAGTACTTC
d_gene: TRBD2
j_gene: TRBJ2-5
abundance: NA
v_gene: TRBV14

CDR3aa: CSANSGEETQYF
CDR3nt: TGCAGTGCGAATAGCGGGGAAGAGACCCAGTACTTC
d_gene: TRBD2
j_gene: TRBJ2-5
abundance: NA
v_gene: TRBV20-1